This entry concerns a single T cell receptor beta chain. Its antigen remains unknown. The data are from a study of cytomegalovirus exposure and HLA in healthy donors. PCR involved 60 Vbeta and 13 Jbeta primers. Sequenced by immunoSEQ multiplex PCR; TCRdb stores in-frame clones only, minus some. The profile shows 65,000 to 95,000 clones, approximately 80% of them singletons. Study conclusions and caveats: Association of 15,000 to 20,000 TCR beta sequences with HLA alleles was found at 0.05 false discovery rate in a later analysis. In presence/absence analyses, roughly uniform sequencing depth across donors was assumed.

CDR1 is SGHDT and CDR2 is YYEEEE in the germline V gene. The V and J ends lost 4 bases and 4 bases, in that order; junction bases with no gene match: 8. The CDR3 is 15 residues long. Sequencing was carried out using PBMCs. This clonotype originated in a human donor in good health. J is TRBJ2-1 and V is TRBV5-6; 7 bases are shared with TRBD1. CDR3 DNA sequence: TGTGCCAGCAGCCCCATAGGGACAGTGTACAATGAGCAGTTCTTC. It encodes CASSPIGTVYNEQFF.